Given below is one T cell receptor beta chain in context. Generated by immunoSEQ multiplex PCR, the TCRdb table keeps only in-frame clones and is missing some. The table includes 71,000 or so clones, approximately 96% detected once. This entry is derived from a study of cytomegalovirus exposure and HLA in healthy donors. Across the study: The 650 to 850 first-cohort repertoires and the roughly 120 validation repertoires shared the same platform, a later analysis reported.

CDR1 is SGHTA, CDR2 FQGTGA, per germline. V shed 4 bases, J shed 5 bases, and the junction held 17 bases outside the gene matches. The CDR3 contains 17 residues. The origin of this receptor is a young man in good health and CMV-seropositive. The sample taken for sequencing was PBMCs. V usage is TRBV7-3 and J usage is TRBJ2-7; 7 bases line up with TRBD2. CDR3 bases: TGTGCCAGCAGCTATATTTGGGCTAGCGGAAATTTCGACGAGCAGTACTTC. This codes for CASSYIWASGNFDEQYF.